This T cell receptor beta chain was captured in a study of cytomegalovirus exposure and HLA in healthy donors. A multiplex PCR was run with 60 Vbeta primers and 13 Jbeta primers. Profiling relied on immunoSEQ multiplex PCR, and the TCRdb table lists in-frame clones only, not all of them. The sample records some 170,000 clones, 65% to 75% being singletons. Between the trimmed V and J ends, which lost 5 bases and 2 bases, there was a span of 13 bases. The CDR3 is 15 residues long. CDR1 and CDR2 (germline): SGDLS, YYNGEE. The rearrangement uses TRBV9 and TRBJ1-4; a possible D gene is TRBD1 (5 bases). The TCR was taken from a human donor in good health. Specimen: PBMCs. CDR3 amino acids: CASSRRGETNEKLFF. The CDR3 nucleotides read TGTGCCAGCAGTAGGAGGGGAGAGACTAATGAAAAACTGTTTTTT. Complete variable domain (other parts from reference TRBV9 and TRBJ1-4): DSGVTQTPKHLITATGQRVTLRCSPRSGDLSVYWYQQSLDQGLQFLIQYYNGEERAKGNILERFSAQQFPDLHSELNLSSLELGDSALYFCASSRRGETNEKLFFGSGTQLSVL.